These 5 T cell receptor beta chains were all obtained from the same sample, sequenced in a study of Ad26.COV2.S vaccination and SARS-CoV-2 variants. Sequenced by immunoSEQ multiplex PCR; TCRdb stores in-frame clones only, minus some. The table shows approximately 300,000 clones, with approximately 86% occurring only once. Indicated treatment: about 20 received Ad26.COV2.S at low or high dose, single or two shots; a few received placebo; per-sample allocation not given. Samples came from day 63 after the first vaccine or placebo injection. The sample here was peripheral blood, taken in a trial of Ad26.COV2.S vaccine versus placebo. The receptor set was obtained from a person between 18 and 65 years old who received the Ad26.COV2.S COVID-19 vaccine or a placebo.

This sequence joins TRBV5-4 and TRBJ2-6; D gene uncertain. This CDR3 spans 12 amino acids. Trimming took off 4 bases at V and 4 bases at J, with 3 bases between the two ends. Per germline, CDR1 SGHNT and CDR2 YYREEE (reference sequence). The CDR3 DNA follows: TGTGCCAGCAGCCCGGGGGCCAACGTCCTGACTTTC. Protein sequence: CASSPGANVLTF.

The chain combines TRBV12-3 or TRBV12-4 with TRBJ2-1; TRBD2 agrees at 9 bases. V trimming: 4 bases; J trimming: 12 bases; junction bases outside the gene matches: 7. The CDR3 is 13 residues long. In DNA form, the CDR3 reads TGTGCCAGCAGTTCTCTTCTAGCGGGGACGCAGTTCTTC. Protein product: CASSSLLAGTQFF.

The chain combines TRBV11-2 with TRBJ2-1; D gene unclear. V lost 5 bases and J 4 bases, leaving 15 bases between the germline ends. This CDR3 has 15 amino acids. The germline CDR1 and CDR2 sequences are SGHAT and FQNNGV. The CDR3: CASSPRLSKYNEQFF. The CDR3, as DNA: TGTGCCAGCAGCCCCCGGTTGTCCAAATACAATGAGCAGTTCTTC.

The chain combines TRBV29-1 with TRBJ1-1; D gene unclear. CDR3 size: 12 residues. V was pared by 2 bases and J by 4 bases, with 8 bases between. Germline V gene lookup returns CDR1 SQVTM and CDR2 ANQGSEA. CDR3 in DNA: TGCAGCGTTGAATACGCGATCACTGAAGCTTTCTTT. Its protein is CSVEYAITEAFF.

The chain is built from TRBV3-1 (or the pseudogene TRBV3-2) and TRBJ1-2; D remains ambiguous. Germline CDR1 LGHDT, CDR2 YNNKEL (reference sequence). The CDR3 covers 14 residues. V was cut by 4 bases and J by 6 bases, with 15 bases left in between. The CDR3, as DNA: TGTGCCAGCAGCCCTTCATTATCAGGCCATGGCTACACCTTC. Protein: CASSPSLSGHGYTF.